The 20 T cell receptor beta chains below were found in one sample sequenced in a study of shared clonotypes between healthy human individuals (dated by TCRdb to 2020 to 2021). Preparation of the library involved the immunoSEQ multiplex PCR assay. The clones in this table, taken by TCRdb from immuneACCESS, are in-frame only. Not every clone is retained; where verified, under half of the shortfall comes from an unresolved V gene, and the cause of the rest is unknown. The sample table contains about 2.1 million clones; only one count was recorded for 90% to 95% of them. The top ten hold roughly 1.7% of the sample. CD8 naive samples were obtained by positive selection for CCR7 among CD45RO-negative cells, yielding a CD45RA+CCR7+ population from which TemRA cells were excluded. The sequenced material came from naive CD8+ T cells from PBMCs. The label giving this sample's cell subset or site can be read as: CD45RA+CCR7+. The source is a man younger than 35 in good health. Some clones in this sample may be carry-over from other donors' samples.

The J gene is TRBJ1-3, the V gene TRBV7-9; TRBD1 matches 7 bases. The germline gives CDR1 SEHNR, CDR2 FQNEAQ (reference sequence). V shed 5 bases and J 16 bases; nucleotides not matched to a gene: 17. This CDR3 spans 14 amino acids. CDR3 bases: TGTGCCAGCAGCGATTCGGGACAGATGCTTAGACCGTATTTT. Translation gives CASSDSGQMLRPYF.

DNA of the CDR3: TGTGCCAGCAGTGACAGGGTGAACACTGAAGCTTTCTTT. Amino acids: CASSDRVNTEAFF. The chain links TRBV6-5 to TRBJ1-1; 7 bases are shared with TRBD1. Trimming removed 5 bases from V and 0 bases from J; junction bases left unmatched: 0. This CDR3 has 13 amino acids. The germline V gene encodes CDR1 MNHEY and CDR2 SVGAGI.

This clone appeared once. Written as DNA, the CDR3 is TGTGCCAGCGGCTCCACTAGGGATCCCAATGAGCAGTTCTTC. Translation gives CASGSTRDPNEQFF. This chain uses TRBV14 with TRBJ2-1; D possibly corresponds to TRBD2 (5 bases). V dropped 8 bases and J dropped 6 bases, with 17 bases sitting between them. The CDR3 contains 14 residues. The V gene's germline CDR1 is SGHDN and CDR2 FVKESK. The full variable domain, rest sourced from reference TRBV14 and TRBJ2-1, is EAGVTQFPSHSVIEKGQTVTLRCDPISGHDNLYWYRRVMGKEIKFLLHFVKESKQDESGMPNNRFLAERTGGTYSTLKVQPAELEDSGVYFCASGSTRDPNEQFFGPGTRLTVL.

This chain links TRBV30 with TRBJ1-2; no definite D call. The CDR3 runs 12 residues. V lost 3 bases and J 8 bases, leaving 13 bases between the germline ends. The germline gives CDR1 GTSNPN, CDR2 SVGIG (reference sequence). The CDR3 DNA reads TGTGCCTGGAGCCCGTCGGCAGACGGCTACACCTTC. Translation: CAWSPSADGYTF. Drawing the rest from reference TRBV30 and TRBJ1-2, the complete variable domain is SQTIHQWPATLVQPVGSPLSLECTVEGTSNPNLYWYRQAAGRGLQLLFYSVGIGQISSEVPQNLSASRPQDRQFILSSKKLLLSDSGFYLCAWSPSADGYTFGSGTRLTVV.

CDR3 bases: TGTGCCACCTCAGAAGGCGGCCCCAGAGTCAACGAGCAGTACTTC. It translates to CATSEGGPRVNEQYF. The chain recombines TRBV27 with TRBJ2-7, with no clear D. CDR3 length: 15 residues. V was trimmed by 10 bases and J by 5 bases, leaving 24 bases between them. CDR1 MNHEY and CDR2 SMNVEV come from the germline V gene (reference sequence).

A few counts support this clone. This rearrangement joins TRBV4-1 to TRBJ1-2, with D unclear. The CDR3 runs to 14 residues. CDR1 is MGHRA and CDR2 is YSYEKL in the germline V gene. Trimming removed 2 bases from V and 5 bases from J, with 12 bases in between. The CDR3 bases are TGCGCCAGCAGCCAATTTCGGTCAGGTTATGGCTACACCTTC. It translates to CASSQFRSGYGYTF.

This clone appeared a single time. This rearrangement joins TRBV6-5 to TRBJ2-5; 7 nucleotides line up with TRBD1. The CDR3 contains 15 residues. Germline V gene data show CDR1 as MNHEY and CDR2 as SVGAGI. The V and J ends lost 5 bases and 5 bases, in that order; junction bases with no gene match: 11. The CDR3 here is CASSSSGTDGETQYF. CDR3 nucleotides: TGTGCCAGCAGTAGCTCCGGGACAGATGGGGAGACCCAGTACTTC.

Only one count was recorded for this clone. The chain employs TRBV7-8 and TRBJ2-1, with a tentative D call TRBD1 (5 bases). The CDR3 contains 15 residues. CDR1 and CDR2 (germline): SGHVS, FQNEAQ. V lost 5 bases and J 2 bases, leaving 13 bases between the germline ends. The CDR3 sequence is CASSPGLGAYNEQFF. The CDR3 DNA is TGTGCCAGCAGCCCCGGCCTAGGGGCCTACAATGAGCAGTTCTTC.

The chain employs TRBV28 and TRBJ2-7, with D possibly matching TRBD1 (6 bases). Trimming shortened V by 1 base and J by 5 bases, and 18 bases separated the two germline ends. This CDR3 has 16 amino acids. The germline V gene encodes CDR1 MDHEN and CDR2 SYDVKM. CDR3 bases: TGTGCCAGCAGTTTATTTCGGCCAGGGGTTAGCAACGAGCAGTACTTC. Translating gives CASSLFRPGVSNEQYF.

Details on this clone: Other DNA sequences in this specimen translate into the identical CDR3. V gene TRBV5-6 combines with J gene TRBJ1-1, with D unclear. CDR1 is SGHDT, CDR2 YYEEEE, per germline. This CDR3 comprises 13 residues. V lost 4 bases and J 3 bases, leaving 10 bases between the germline ends. CDR3 sequence: CASSRGGDTEAFF. DNA for the CDR3: TGTGCCAGCAGCCGGGGTGGGGACACTGAAGCTTTCTTT.

The gene calls are TRBV15 and TRBJ2-3; no firm D call. Per germline, CDR1 LNHNV and CDR2 YYDKDF (reference sequence). Between the trimmed V and J ends, which lost 5 bases and 2 bases, there was a span of 14 bases. This CDR3 contains 15 residues. CDR3 nucleotide sequence: TGTGCCACCAGCCCCCGCCGGCAGTCCACAGATACGCAGTATTTT. Amino acid sequence: CATSPRRQSTDTQYF.

This chain links TRBV11-2 with TRBJ2-7; D is uncertain. The CDR3 runs 12 residues. Germline V lookup: CDR1 SGHAT, CDR2 FQNNGV. Trimming removed 4 bases at V and 3 bases at J, with 7 bases between. The CDR3 here is CASSSLVYEQYF. The CDR3 nucleotides are TGTGCCAGCAGCTCCCTCGTCTACGAGCAGTACTTC.

This chain uses TRBV11-3 with TRBJ2-2; 10 nucleotides line up with TRBD1. J was trimmed by 0 bases and V by 1 base; bases with no gene match: 11. This CDR3 spans 20 amino acids. Per the germline V gene, CDR1 is SGHNT and CDR2 is YENEEA. CDR3 DNA: TGTGCCAGCAGCTTAGGGGACAGGGGAAATCCCCACACGAACACCGGGGAGCTGTTTTTT. It yields the protein CASSLGDRGNPHTNTGELFF.

This clone appeared a single time. This chain connects TRBV12-5 to TRBJ2-2; no definite D call. Germline V CDR1 and CDR2: LGHNT, FRNRAP. V was cut by 5 bases and J by 8 bases, with 12 bases left in between. The CDR3 loop spans 13 amino acids. This chain's CDR3 is CASGRRLGGELFF. The CDR3 DNA sequence: TGTGCTAGTGGTCGACGGCTTGGGGGGGAGCTGTTTTTT.

J is TRBJ2-2 and V is TRBV19; D unclear. The CDR3 runs to 12 residues. Looked up from germline, CDR1 is LNHDA and CDR2 is SQIVND (reference sequence). Trimming pared 10 bases from V and 1 base from J, leaving 7 bases between. The CDR3 DNA is TGTGCCACCCGGATGAACACCGGGGAGCTGTTTTTT. Protein: CATRMNTGELFF.

In its sample, this clone was seen once. This chain links TRBV28 with TRBJ2-7, with a tentative D call TRBD2 (5 bases). Germline values: CDR1 MDHEN, CDR2 SYDVKM. The CDR3 runs to 15 residues. The V end lost 3 bases, the J end lost 2 bases, and 14 bases lay between the germline ends. CDR3 nucleotide sequence: TGTGCCAGCAGTTTCGAGGGCAACCCCCCCTACGAGCAGTACTTC. This gives the protein CASSFEGNPPYEQYF.

This clone was detected once. The chain links TRBV9 to TRBJ2-3, with 14 positions matching TRBD2. The CDR3 covers 19 residues. V lost 1 base and J lost 4; bases outside the gene matches: 11. The germline V gene has CDR1 SGDLS and CDR2 YYNGEE. This CDR3 is CASSVPQGGTSGSSDTQYF. As DNA, the CDR3 is TGTGCCAGCAGCGTACCTCAGGGAGGGACTAGCGGGAGCTCAGATACGCAGTATTTT.

The chain carries TRBV19 and TRBJ1-4, with D tentatively TRBD1 (6 bases). V shed 6 bases and J shed 5 bases, with 10 bases lying between them. The CDR3 is made up of 13 amino acids. Germline CDR1 reads LNHDA; CDR2 reads SQIVND (reference sequence). CDR3 sequence reads: CASSLTGNEKLFF. For the CDR3, the DNA is TGTGCCAGTAGCCTCACAGGGAATGAAAAACTGTTTTTT. Full variable domain (rest looked up from reference TRBV19 and TRBJ1-4): DGGITQSPKYLFRKEGQNVTLSCEQNLNHDAMYWYRQDPGQGLRLIYYSQIVNDFQKGDIAEGYSVSREKKESFPLTVTSAQKNPTAFYLCASSLTGNEKLFFGSGTQLSVL.

This clone came up once. The CDR3 region is CASSEALGSTYEQYF. CDR3 nucleotides: TGTGCCAGCAGTGAAGCCCTGGGCAGTACCTACGAGCAGTACTTC. This chain joins TRBV6-1 and TRBJ2-7; unclear D gene. This CDR3 comprises 15 residues. The V end lost 0 bases, the J end lost 2 bases, and 11 bases lay between the germline ends. Looked up from germline, CDR1 is MNHNS and CDR2 is SASEGT.

This chain links TRBV7-9 with TRBJ2-5; a weak D match, TRBD1 (5 bases). The V end was cut by 1 base, the J end by 6 bases, with 6 bases between. The CDR3 is made up of 12 amino acids. Germline V gene data show CDR1 as SEHNR and CDR2 as FQNEAQ (reference sequence). The CDR3 sequence: CASSLEGQTQYF. The CDR3 DNA is TGTGCCAGCAGCTTAGAGGGGCAGACCCAGTACTTC.